What follows are 17 T cell receptor beta chains derived from one specimen sequenced in a study of cytomegalovirus exposure and HLA in healthy donors. With 60 Vbeta and 13 Jbeta primers, the PCR was carried out. Only in-frame clones appear in the TCRdb table, and some are missing; sequencing was by immunoSEQ multiplex PCR. The table shows roughly 150,000 clones, with 60% to 85% occurring only once. The sequenced sample was PBMCs. Source of these receptors: a man in his fifties in good health and CMV-seropositive.

The genes are TRBV20-1 and TRBJ2-7; D is possibly TRBD2 (5 bases). The CDR3 covers 11 residues. V lost 2 bases to trimming and J lost 4 bases, with 6 bases between them. Germline V gives CDR1 DFQATT, CDR2 SNEGSKA (reference sequence). CDR3 residues: CSARWEYEQYF. CDR3 bases: TGCAGTGCTAGATGGGAGTACGAGCAGTACTTC.

Remarks on this clone: A junction end diverges from the germline sequence, so it may reflect a read error. V gene TRBV28 combines with J gene TRBJ2-6, with D perhaps matching TRBD1 (5 bases). CDR3 length: 16 residues. Germline V gene sequence: CDR1 MDHEN, CDR2 SYDVKM. The CDR3 region has the DNA TGTGCCAGCAGCCCCATCCAGGGATCTGGGGCCAACGCCCTGACTTTC. Amino acids: CASSPIQGSGANALTF.

In this sample, this clone turned up a few times. The V and J genes are TRBV27 and TRBJ2-3; TRBD2 matches 10 bases. The CDR3 sequence is 17 residues long. Germline V gene data show CDR1 as MNHEY and CDR2 as SMNVEV (reference sequence). J lost 3 bases, V lost 3 bases, and 9 bases had no gene match. CDR3 sequence: CASSFGRSSGGTDTQYF. DNA for the CDR3: TGTGCCAGCAGTTTTGGCAGATCTAGCGGGGGAACAGATACGCAGTATTTT.

CDR3 in amino acids: CASSLDPTTSEKLFF. CDR3 nucleotides: TGCGCCAGCAGCTTGGATCCTACGACTAGCGAAAAACTGTTTTTT. The V call is TRBV5-1, the J call TRBJ1-4; D ambiguous. Trimming took 0 bases from V and 8 from J, leaving 14 bases between them. There are 15 residues in the CDR3. Germline V gene sequence: CDR1 SGHRS, CDR2 YFSETQ. The variable domain in full, completed from reference TRBV5-1 and TRBJ1-4, reads KAGVTQTPRYLIKTRGQQVTLSCSPISGHRSVSWYQQTPGQGLQFLFEYFSETQRNKGNFPGRFSGRQFSNSRSEMNVSTLELGDSALYLCASSLDPTTSEKLFFGSGTQLSVL.

On this clone: Other DNA sequences in this specimen translate into the identical CDR3. V gene TRBV12-5 combines with J gene TRBJ1-2; no clear D. CDR3 length: 13 amino acids. The germline V and J ends were trimmed by 6 bases and 4 bases, with 12 bases remaining between them. CDR1 LGHNT and CDR2 FRNRAP come from the germline V gene. The DNA of the CDR3 is TGTGCTAGTGGCTTTGGAGCGCTCTATGGCTACACCTTC. It is translated as CASGFGALYGYTF.

The chain uses TRBV7-8 and TRBJ2-7; D is unresolved. This CDR3 contains 16 residues. V was pared by 7 bases and J by 0 bases, with 19 bases between. The V gene's germline CDR1 is SGHVS and CDR2 FQNEAQ. CDR3 loop: CASIKVSGSHSYEQYF. CDR3 nucleotides: TGTGCCAGCATCAAGGTCTCAGGTTCCCACTCCTACGAGCAGTACTTC. The full variable domain, completed using reference TRBV7-8 and TRBJ2-7, is GAGVSQSPRYKVAKRGQDVALRCDPISGHVSLFWYQQALGQGPEFLTYFQNEAQLDKSGLPSDRFFAERPEGSVSTLKIQRTQQEDSAVYLCASIKVSGSHSYEQYFGPGTRLTVT.

V usage is TRBV28 and J usage is TRBJ1-1; D might be TRBD1 (6 bases). CDR1 is MDHEN and CDR2 is SYDVKM in the germline V gene. The V and J ends lost 4 bases and 5 bases respectively, with 17 bases between them. This CDR3 region has 15 residues. The CDR3 coding sequence is TGTGCCAGCAGTTCCCTTTTACCAGGGGCGACTGAAGCTTTCTTT. It encodes CASSSLLPGATEAFF. Combining the CDR3 with reference TRBV28 and TRBJ1-1 gives the whole variable domain DVKVTQSSRYLVKRTGEKVFLECVQDMDHENMFWYRQDPGLGLRLIYFSYDVKMKEKGDIPEGYSVSREKKERFSLILESASTNQTSMYLCASSSLLPGATEAFFGQGTRLTVV.

The chain recombines TRBV18 with TRBJ1-1, with 10 nucleotides matching TRBD1. The V and J ends lost 4 bases and 11 bases, in that order; junction bases with no gene match: 13. Germline V gene data show CDR1 as KGHSH and CDR2 as LQKENI. The CDR3 runs to 15 residues. The chain's CDR3 is CASSLSGTGALPAFF. CDR3 DNA sequence: TGTGCCAGCTCACTATCCGGGACAGGGGCCCTCCCGGCTTTCTTT.

The chain joins TRBV28 to TRBJ1-5, with D tentatively TRBD1 (5 bases). Germline lookup yields CDR1 MDHEN and CDR2 SYDVKM. This CDR3 contains 13 residues. Trimming stripped 3 bases from V and 4 bases from J, with 7 bases between. The chain's CDR3 is CASSFSGNQPQHF. CDR3 nucleotides: TGTGCCAGCAGTTTCTCAGGGAATCAGCCCCAGCATTTT. The full variable domain, its missing parts supplied by reference TRBV28 and TRBJ1-5, is DVKVTQSSRYLVKRTGEKVFLECVQDMDHENMFWYRQDPGLGLRLIYFSYDVKMKEKGDIPEGYSVSREKKERFSLILESASTNQTSMYLCASSFSGNQPQHFGDGTRLSIL.

The rearrangement links TRBV5-8 to TRBJ2-7; D is perhaps TRBD1 (5 bases). Trimming removed 3 bases at V and 4 bases at J, with 14 bases between. The CDR3 has 14 amino acids. From germline, CDR1 is SGHTS and CDR2 YDEGEE. CDR3 coding DNA: TGTGCCAGCAGCTCCCCCCAGGGAAGGTACGAGCAGTACTTC. It specifies CASSSPQGRYEQYF.

The V and J genes are TRBV18 and TRBJ1-2, with 8 positions matching TRBD1. In germline, CDR1 is KGHSH, CDR2 LQKENI. The V gene end was trimmed by 6 bases and the J gene end by 4 bases; junction bases not matched to a gene: 10. The CDR3 is made up of 15 amino acids. CDR3 residues: CASSPRQGPPYGYTF. CDR3 coding DNA: TGTGCCAGCTCGCCTCGACAGGGGCCCCCCTATGGCTACACCTTC.

The chain is built from TRBV9 and TRBJ2-1; D is unresolved. Trimming took 2 bases from V and 0 from J, leaving 12 bases between them. Looked up from germline, CDR1 is SGDLS and CDR2 is YYNGEE. This CDR3 has 16 residues. CDR3 coding DNA: TGTGCCAGCAGCGTCGCGACAATGAGCTCCTACAATGAGCAGTTCTTC. It yields the protein CASSVATMSSYNEQFF.

This clone was seen a handful of times. This chain links TRBV7-9 with TRBJ2-1; D might be TRBD1 (6 bases). This CDR3 comprises 14 residues. V gave up 2 bases and J gave up 6 bases, with 11 bases separating them. Germline V gene sequence: CDR1 SEHNR, CDR2 FQNEAQ (reference sequence). The chain's CDR3 is CASSLTQGANEQFF. As DNA, the CDR3 is TGTGCCAGCAGCTTAACACAGGGAGCCAATGAGCAGTTCTTC.

V usage is TRBV9 and J usage is TRBJ1-1; maybe TRBD1 (5 bases). Germline V gene data show CDR1 as SGDLS and CDR2 as YYNGEE. V was pared by 2 bases and J by 5 bases, with 10 bases between. The CDR3 is 13 amino acids. CDR3 nucleotide sequence: TGTGCCAGCAGCGTTTCGACAGAAACTGAAGCTTTCTTT. This translates into CASSVSTETEAFF.

V usage is TRBV11-3 and J usage is TRBJ2-6; 9 nucleotides match TRBD1. From germline, CDR1 is SGHNT and CDR2 YENEEA. The V segment lost 11 bases and the J segment 3 bases; nucleotides outside the gene matches: 14. The CDR3 has 17 amino acids. CDR3 protein: CAHPNHRGRGGANVLTF. In DNA form, the CDR3 reads TGTGCCCATCCGAACCACAGGGGGCGCGGTGGGGCCAACGTCCTGACTTTC.

The table lists this clone with a few counts. The chain joins TRBV19 to TRBJ2-3; D may be TRBD1 (6 bases). The CDR3 totals 14 residues. The V gene lost 4 bases and the J gene lost 1 base, with 9 bases spanning the gap. Germline CDR1 LNHDA, CDR2 SQIVND (reference sequence). This chain's CDR3 is CASSTRQGTDTQYF. DNA of the CDR3: TGTGCCAGTAGTACTAGACAGGGCACAGATACGCAGTATTTT.

The CDR3 DNA reads as TGCGCCAGCAGCCAAGGACAGGGGCTATGGGAGCAGTACTTC. As protein: CASSQGQGLWEQYF. The rearrangement links TRBV4-3 to TRBJ2-7; 8 bases are a match to TRBD1. The length of the CDR3 is 14 residues. CDR1 and CDR2 from the germline V gene are LGHNA and YSLEER. The junction had 6 bases not matched to a gene; V was cut back by 1 base and J by 7 bases.